These 14 T cell receptor beta chains share one sample of origin, sequenced in a study of cytomegalovirus exposure and HLA in healthy donors. The PCR employed 60 Vbeta primers together with 13 Jbeta primers. Data came from immunoSEQ multiplex PCR; TCRdb stores just in-frame clones and leaves some out. The data show 75,000 to 90,000 clones, more than 60% seen once. The specimen was PBMCs. All receptors come from a male donor in good health and CMV-seropositive.

The CDR3 coding sequence is TGTGCCAGCAGTTCCGGGACTAGCGGGGTAGGTGAGCAGTTCTTC. This codes for CASSSGTSGVGEQFF. The J gene is TRBJ2-1, the V gene TRBV28, with 13 bases fitting TRBD2. The CDR3 contains 15 residues. Germline trimming cut 4 bases from V and 9 bases from J; bases unmatched to any gene: 6. CDR1 is MDHEN, CDR2 SYDVKM, per germline.

This clone was picked up a small number of times. This chain links TRBV29-1 with TRBJ1-2; D gene unclear. This CDR3 has 11 amino acids. Germline V gene sequence: CDR1 SQVTM, CDR2 ANQGSEA. V lost 3 bases to trimming and J lost 2 bases, with 4 bases between them. CDR3 nucleotides: TGCAGCGTTGACAGAAACTATGGCTACACCTTC. As protein: CSVDRNYGYTF.

The DNA of the CDR3 is TGTGCCAGTAGTATCTTCTCGGGGACAGGTTACGGCGATGGCTACACCTTC. The encoded protein is CASSIFSGTGYGDGYTF. The rearrangement uses TRBV19 and TRBJ1-2; 8 bases map to TRBD1. The CDR3 loop spans 17 amino acids. The V segment lost 3 bases and the J segment 6 bases; nucleotides outside the gene matches: 15. Germline V gives CDR1 LNHDA, CDR2 SQIVND (reference sequence).

V usage is TRBV9 and J usage is TRBJ2-1; tentative D call: TRBD2 (5 bases). The V and J ends lost 1 base and 8 bases respectively, with 16 bases between them. The germline V gene has CDR1 SGDLS and CDR2 YYNGEE. CDR3 length equals 15 residues. The CDR3 bases are TGTGCCAGCAGCGTAAATGTTGGAGGAGGCGATGAGCAGTTCTTC. It encodes CASSVNVGGGDEQFF.

This clone has only a few counts. The rearrangement joins TRBV4-1 to TRBJ1-6; D not resolved. This CDR3 is 13 amino acids long. V was cut by 3 bases and J by 14 bases, with 14 bases left in between. Germline CDR1 reads MGHRA; CDR2 reads YSYEKL. In DNA form, the CDR3 reads TGCGCCAGCAGCCAGGGCGTCCGGGAGTCCCTCCACTTT. This codes for CASSQGVRESLHF.

The V call is TRBV1, the J call TRBJ1-2; the listed D gene, TRBD1, was not tested against the DNA. TRBV1 is flagged as a pseudogene. CDR3 length: 15 residues. CDR3 in DNA: TGCACCAGCAGCCAAGAGTCCCACAACAACTATGGCTACACCTTC. Its protein product is CTSSQESHNNYGYTF.

The V and J genes are TRBV6-5 and TRBJ1-3; possible D gene TRBD1, 5 bases. The CDR3 extends over 15 amino acids. The germline V gene has CDR1 MNHEY and CDR2 SVGAGI. V was clipped by 6 bases and J by 3 bases, with 15 bases between them. As DNA, the CDR3 is TGTGCCAGCAGAGAAAAGACAGTTCGTGGAAACACCATATATTTT. This encodes CASREKTVRGNTIYF.

This chain links TRBV6-5 with TRBJ2-5, with D unresolved. The V end lost 6 bases, the J end lost 9 bases, and 14 bases lay between the germline ends. The CDR3 extends over 12 amino acids. From germline, CDR1 is MNHEY and CDR2 SVGAGI. For the CDR3, the DNA is TGTGCCAGCAGAGGTGACCCCGAGGCCCAGTACTTC. The encoded protein is CASRGDPEAQYF.

The rearrangement joins TRBV6-5 to TRBJ1-4; 8 bases align to TRBD1. V lost 5 bases to trimming and J lost 10 bases; unmatched junction nucleotides: 9. The V gene's germline CDR1 is MNHEY and CDR2 SVGAGI. The CDR3 loop spans 14 amino acids. CDR3 residues: CASSAGTGRGKLFF. The CDR3 nucleotides read TGTGCCAGCAGTGCCGGGACAGGCAGAGGAAAACTGTTTTTT.

The chain carries TRBV7-9 and TRBJ2-7; 11 bases are shared with TRBD1. The germline V gene has CDR1 SEHNR and CDR2 FQNEAQ (reference sequence). V gave up 4 bases and J gave up 0 bases; unmatched junction bases: 5. The CDR3 loop spans 16 amino acids. For the CDR3, the DNA is TGTGCCAGCAGCTCCATTGGGACAGGGGGCTCCTACGAGCAGTACTTC. This codes for CASSSIGTGGSYEQYF. Full variable domain (missing parts from reference TRBV7-9 and TRBJ2-7): DTGVSQNPRHKITKRGQNVTFRCDPISEHNRLYWYRQTLGQGPEFLTYFQNEAQLEKSRLLSDRFSAERPKGSFSTLEIQRTEQGDSAMYLCASSSIGTGGSYEQYFGPGTRLTVT.

The chain employs TRBV28 and TRBJ1-2, with 10 bases aligning to TRBD1. The CDR3 length is 16 residues. Germline CDR1 is MDHEN and CDR2 is SYDVKM. The J segment lost 3 bases and the V segment lost 5 bases, leaving 9 bases of the junction unmatched. This CDR3 is CASSTSTGGADYGYTF. For the CDR3, the DNA is TGTGCCAGCAGTACATCGACAGGGGGCGCTGACTATGGCTACACCTTC.

V usage is TRBV28 and J usage is TRBJ2-7, with 8 bases that match TRBD2. In germline, CDR1 is MDHEN, CDR2 SYDVKM. The V and J ends lost 3 bases and 3 bases, in that order; junction bases with no gene match: 7. CDR3 size: 15 residues. In nucleotides, the CDR3 is TGTGCCAGCAGTTTCGGCGGGAGGAGGGACTACGAGCAGTACTTC. Protein: CASSFGGRRDYEQYF.

The V and J genes are TRBV30 and TRBJ2-7; 12 positions agree with TRBD1. The CDR3 extends over 19 amino acids. The V and J ends lost 0 bases and 0 bases, in that order; junction bases with no gene match: 12. Germline V gene sequence: CDR1 GTSNPN, CDR2 SVGIG (reference sequence). The chain's CDR3 is CAWSVNGDRGPGPSYEQYF. The CDR3 nucleotides read TGTGCCTGGAGTGTAAATGGGGACAGGGGGCCAGGTCCCTCCTACGAGCAGTACTTC.

The chain combines TRBV5-4 with TRBJ2-5, with D possibly matching TRBD2 (6 bases). Germline V lookup: CDR1 SGHNT, CDR2 YYREEE (reference sequence). With 1 base removed from V and 4 bases from J, the gap between germline ends came to 14 bases. There are 15 residues in the CDR3. CDR3 nucleotides: TGTGCCAGCAGCTTGTCTGCAGGGAGGACAGAGACCCAGTACTTC. Residues: CASSLSAGRTETQYF.